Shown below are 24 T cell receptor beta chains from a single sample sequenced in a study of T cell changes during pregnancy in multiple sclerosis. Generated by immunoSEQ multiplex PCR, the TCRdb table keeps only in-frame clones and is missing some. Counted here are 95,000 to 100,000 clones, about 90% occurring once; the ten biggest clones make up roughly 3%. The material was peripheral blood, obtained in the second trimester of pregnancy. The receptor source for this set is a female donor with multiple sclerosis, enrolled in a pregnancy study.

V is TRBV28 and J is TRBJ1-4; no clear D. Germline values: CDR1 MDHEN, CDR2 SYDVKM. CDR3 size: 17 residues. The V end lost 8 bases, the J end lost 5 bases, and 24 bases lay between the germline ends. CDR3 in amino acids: CASPVQNPEGGNEKLFF. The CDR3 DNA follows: TGTGCCAGCCCCGTACAGAATCCCGAGGGTGGCAATGAAAAACTGTTTTTT.

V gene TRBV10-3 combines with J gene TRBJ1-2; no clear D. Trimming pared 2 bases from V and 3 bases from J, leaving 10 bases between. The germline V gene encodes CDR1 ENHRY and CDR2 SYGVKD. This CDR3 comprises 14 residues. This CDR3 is CAISEGLGDYGYTF. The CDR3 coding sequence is TGTGCCATCAGTGAGGGACTTGGGGACTATGGCTACACCTTC.

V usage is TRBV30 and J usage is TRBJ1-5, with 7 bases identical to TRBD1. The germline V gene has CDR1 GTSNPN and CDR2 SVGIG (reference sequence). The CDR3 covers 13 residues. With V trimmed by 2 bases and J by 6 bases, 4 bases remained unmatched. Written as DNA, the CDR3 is TGTGCCTGGAGTAGACAGGGTAGTCAGCCCCAGCATTTT. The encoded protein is CAWSRQGSQPQHF.

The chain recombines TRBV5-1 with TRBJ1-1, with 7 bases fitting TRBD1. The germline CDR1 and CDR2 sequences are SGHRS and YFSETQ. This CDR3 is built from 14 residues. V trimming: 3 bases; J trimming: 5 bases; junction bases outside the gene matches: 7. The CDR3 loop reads CASSSEGAKTEAFF. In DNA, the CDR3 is TGCGCCAGCAGCTCGGAGGGGGCGAAGACTGAAGCTTTCTTT.

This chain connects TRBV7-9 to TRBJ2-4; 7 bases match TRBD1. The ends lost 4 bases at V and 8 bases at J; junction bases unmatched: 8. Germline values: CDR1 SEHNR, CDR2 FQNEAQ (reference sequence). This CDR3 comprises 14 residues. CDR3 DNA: TGTGCCAGCAGCTACGACAGGGTCCGAGACATTCAGTACTTC. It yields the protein CASSYDRVRDIQYF.

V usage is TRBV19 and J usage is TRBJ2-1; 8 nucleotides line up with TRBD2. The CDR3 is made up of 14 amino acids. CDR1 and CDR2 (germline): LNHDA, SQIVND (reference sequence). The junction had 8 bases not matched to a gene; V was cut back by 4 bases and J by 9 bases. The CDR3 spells CASSNIPGGGEQFF. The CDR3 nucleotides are TGTGCCAGTAGTAACATCCCGGGAGGGGGTGAGCAGTTCTTC.

CDR3 nucleotides: TGTGCCAGCAGTTGGGGCGGGGGGGCGAGTGGAAACACCATATATTTT. Translated: CASSWGGGASGNTIYF. The gene calls are TRBV6-6 and TRBJ1-3, with TRBD1 as a possible D gene (6 bases). The V gene lost 4 bases and the J gene lost 3 bases, with 16 bases spanning the gap. Germline lookup yields CDR1 MNHNY and CDR2 SVGAGI (reference sequence). The CDR3 is made up of 16 amino acids.

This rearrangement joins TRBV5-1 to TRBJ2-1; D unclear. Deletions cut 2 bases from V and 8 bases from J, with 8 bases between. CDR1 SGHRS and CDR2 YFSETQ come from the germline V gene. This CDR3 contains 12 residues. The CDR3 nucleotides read TGCGCCAGCAGCTTCACGCTAGATGAGCAGTTCTTC. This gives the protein CASSFTLDEQFF.

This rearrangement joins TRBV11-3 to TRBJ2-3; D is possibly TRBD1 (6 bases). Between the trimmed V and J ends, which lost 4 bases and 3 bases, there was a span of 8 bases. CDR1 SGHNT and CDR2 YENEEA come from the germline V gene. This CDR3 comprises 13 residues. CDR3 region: CASSSQGTDTQYF. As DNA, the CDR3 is TGTGCCAGCAGCTCACAGGGTACAGATACGCAGTATTTT.

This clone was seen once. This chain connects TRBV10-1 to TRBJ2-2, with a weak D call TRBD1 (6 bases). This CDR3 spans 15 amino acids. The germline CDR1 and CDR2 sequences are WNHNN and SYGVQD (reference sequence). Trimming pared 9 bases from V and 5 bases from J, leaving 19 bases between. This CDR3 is CASPPGHRSTGELFF. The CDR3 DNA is TGCGCCAGTCCTCCGGGACACCGATCTACCGGGGAGCTGTTTTTT.

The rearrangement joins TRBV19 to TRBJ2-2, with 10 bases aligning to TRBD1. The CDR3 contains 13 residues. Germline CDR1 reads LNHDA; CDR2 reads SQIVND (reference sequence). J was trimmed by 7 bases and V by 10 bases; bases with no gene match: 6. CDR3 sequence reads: CATGQGVIGELFF. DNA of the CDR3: TGTGCCACCGGACAGGGGGTGATCGGGGAGCTGTTTTTT.

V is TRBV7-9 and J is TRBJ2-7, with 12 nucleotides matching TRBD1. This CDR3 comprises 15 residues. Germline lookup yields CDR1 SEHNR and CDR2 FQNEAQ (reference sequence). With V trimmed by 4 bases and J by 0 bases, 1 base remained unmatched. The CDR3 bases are TGTGCCAGCAGCTGGGGACAGGGGGCCTCCTACGAGCAGTACTTC. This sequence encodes CASSWGQGASYEQYF.

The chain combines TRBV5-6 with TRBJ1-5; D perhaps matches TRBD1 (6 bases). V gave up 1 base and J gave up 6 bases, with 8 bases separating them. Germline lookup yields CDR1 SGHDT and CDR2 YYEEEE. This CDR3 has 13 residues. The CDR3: CASSLTGSQPQHF. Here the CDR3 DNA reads TGTGCCAGCAGCTTGACAGGGAGTCAGCCCCAGCATTTT.

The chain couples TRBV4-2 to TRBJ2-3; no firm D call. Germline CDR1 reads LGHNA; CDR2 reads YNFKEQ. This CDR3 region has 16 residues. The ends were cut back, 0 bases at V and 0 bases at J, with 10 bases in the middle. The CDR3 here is CASSQDGTTSTDTQYF. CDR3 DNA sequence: TGTGCCAGCAGCCAAGATGGCACTACTAGCACAGATACGCAGTATTTT.

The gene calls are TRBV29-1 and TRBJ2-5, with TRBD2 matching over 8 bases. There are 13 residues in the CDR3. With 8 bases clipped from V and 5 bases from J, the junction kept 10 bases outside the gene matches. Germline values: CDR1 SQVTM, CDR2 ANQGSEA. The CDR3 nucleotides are TGCAGCTCAAAGGGCGGGGGGCCGGAGACCCAGTACTTC. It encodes CSSKGGGPETQYF.

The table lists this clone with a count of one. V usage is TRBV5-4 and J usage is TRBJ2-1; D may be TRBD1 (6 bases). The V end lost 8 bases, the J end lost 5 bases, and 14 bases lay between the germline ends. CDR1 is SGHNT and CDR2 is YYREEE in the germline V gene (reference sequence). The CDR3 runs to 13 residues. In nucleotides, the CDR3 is TGTGCCAGAGGACAGACACCAGACAATGAGCAGTTCTTC. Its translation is CARGQTPDNEQFF.

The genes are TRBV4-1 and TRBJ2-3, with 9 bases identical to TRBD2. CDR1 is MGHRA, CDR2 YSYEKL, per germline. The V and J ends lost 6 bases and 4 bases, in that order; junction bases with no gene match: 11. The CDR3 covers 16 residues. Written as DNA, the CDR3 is TGCGCCAGCAGAATCTCCATAGCGGGAGAGGCAGATACGCAGTATTTT. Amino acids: CASRISIAGEADTQYF.

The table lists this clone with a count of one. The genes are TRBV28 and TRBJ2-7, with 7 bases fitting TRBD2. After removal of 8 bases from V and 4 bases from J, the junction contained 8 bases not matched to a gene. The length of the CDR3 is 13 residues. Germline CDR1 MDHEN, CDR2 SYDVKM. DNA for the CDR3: TGTGCCAGCGGGTTGAGGGGAGGGTACGAGCAGTACTTC. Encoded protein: CASGLRGGYEQYF.

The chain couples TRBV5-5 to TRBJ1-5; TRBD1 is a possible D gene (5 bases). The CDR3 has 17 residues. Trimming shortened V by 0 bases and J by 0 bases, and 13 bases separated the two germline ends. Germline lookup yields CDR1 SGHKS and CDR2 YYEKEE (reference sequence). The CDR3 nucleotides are TGTGCCAGCAGCTTGGGGACCCAGGGTGGTAGCAATCAGCCCCAGCATTTT. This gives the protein CASSLGTQGGSNQPQHF.

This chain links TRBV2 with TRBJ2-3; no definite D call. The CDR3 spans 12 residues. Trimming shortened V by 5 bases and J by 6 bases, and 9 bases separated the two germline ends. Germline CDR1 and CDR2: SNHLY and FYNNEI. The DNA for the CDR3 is TGTGCCAGCAGTCTATCCGGGGATACGCAGTATTTT. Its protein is CASSLSGDTQYF.

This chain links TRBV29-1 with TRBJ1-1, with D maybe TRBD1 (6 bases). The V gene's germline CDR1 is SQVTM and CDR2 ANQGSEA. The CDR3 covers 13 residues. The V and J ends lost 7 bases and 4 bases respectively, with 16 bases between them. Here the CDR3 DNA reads TGCAGCGCCACACAGGGTTTTTTCACTGAAGCTTTCTTT. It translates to CSATQGFFTEAFF.

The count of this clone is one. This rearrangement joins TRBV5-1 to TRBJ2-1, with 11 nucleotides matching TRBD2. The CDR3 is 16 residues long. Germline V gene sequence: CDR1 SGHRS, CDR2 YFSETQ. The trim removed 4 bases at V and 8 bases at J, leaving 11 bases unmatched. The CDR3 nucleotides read TGCGCCAGCAGCATAGCGGGAGGGCCGCGGAGGGATGAGCAGTTCTTC. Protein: CASSIAGGPRRDEQFF. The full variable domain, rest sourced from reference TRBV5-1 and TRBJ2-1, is KAGVTQTPRYLIKTRGQQVTLSCSPISGHRSVSWYQQTPGQGLQFLFEYFSETQRNKGNFPGRFSGRQFSNSRSEMNVSTLELGDSALYLCASSIAGGPRRDEQFFGPGTRLTVL.

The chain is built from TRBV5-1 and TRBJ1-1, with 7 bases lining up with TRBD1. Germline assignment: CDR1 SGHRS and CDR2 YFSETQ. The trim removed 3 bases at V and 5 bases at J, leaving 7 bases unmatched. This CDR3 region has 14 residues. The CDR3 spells CASSSSTGRTEAFF. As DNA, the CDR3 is TGCGCCAGCAGCTCTTCGACAGGGAGGACTGAAGCTTTCTTT.

The chain's CDR3 is CASSIAGHSTQYF. CDR3 in DNA: TGTGCCAGTAGTATAGCTGGACACTCTACGCAGTATTTT. The chain combines TRBV19 with TRBJ2-3; TRBD1 might be the D (5 bases). V was shortened by 1 base and J by 8 bases, with 10 bases between the two germline ends. This CDR3 comprises 13 residues. In germline, CDR1 is LNHDA, CDR2 SQIVND (reference sequence).